These 8 T cell receptor beta chains originate from one sample sequenced in a study of glioma-infiltrating T cells after dendritic cell vaccination listed by TCRdb under 2016. Library preparation was by the immunoSEQ multiplex PCR assay. The clones in this table, taken by TCRdb from immuneACCESS, are in-frame only. Not every clone is retained; where verified, under half of the shortfall comes from an unresolved V gene, and the cause of the rest is unknown. This sample gives 95,000 or so clones in total; over 75% of them show up just once. The biggest ten clones account for about 3.2% of the sample. Sample: blood, taken before dendritic cell vaccination. The receptor set was obtained from a human donor with glioblastoma.

V usage is TRBV2 and J usage is TRBJ1-5; D gene uncertain. This CDR3 comprises 16 residues. Germline CDR1 and CDR2: SNHLY and FYNNEI. V shed 0 bases and J shed 6 bases, with 15 bases lying between them. For the CDR3, the DNA is TGTGCCAGCAGTGAAGCGGAGAGGCTGAGGAGTCAGCCCCAGCATTTT. Its protein product is CASSEAERLRSQPQHF.

This sequence joins TRBV7-9 and TRBJ2-7, with D hard to call. With 1 base removed from V and 4 bases from J, the gap between germline ends came to 5 bases. The CDR3 has 12 residues. In germline, CDR1 is SEHNR, CDR2 FQNEAQ (reference sequence). CDR3 loop: CASSLGSYEQYF. DNA for the CDR3: TGTGCCAGCAGCTTAGGGAGTTACGAGCAGTACTTC.

The chain couples TRBV4-3 to TRBJ1-4; no reliable D call. The CDR3 loop spans 15 amino acids. Trimming shortened V by 5 bases and J by 3 bases, and 13 bases separated the two germline ends. Germline V gene sequence: CDR1 LGHNA, CDR2 YSLEER. The CDR3: CASSALGDPNEKLFF. CDR3 DNA sequence: TGCGCCAGCAGCGCGCTGGGCGACCCTAATGAAAAACTGTTTTTT.

The V and J genes are TRBV28 and TRBJ2-3; perhaps TRBD1 as D (6 bases). Per the germline V gene, CDR1 is MDHEN and CDR2 is SYDVKM. The CDR3 contains 16 residues. V was cut by 5 bases and J by 1 base, with 16 bases left in between. CDR3 residues: CASSPLRNRGTDTQYF. CDR3 DNA sequence: TGTGCCAGCAGTCCGCTCCGGAACAGGGGCACAGATACGCAGTATTTT.

The V gene is TRBV7-7, the J gene TRBJ2-5; D gene ambiguous. Germline V CDR1 and CDR2: SSHAT, FNYEAQ (reference sequence). The CDR3 totals 13 residues. The ends were cut back, 3 bases at V and 5 bases at J, with 10 bases in the middle. The DNA for the CDR3 is TGTGCCAGCAGCTTTGGAGCCCGGGAGACCCAGTACTTC. The encoded protein is CASSFGARETQYF.

J is TRBJ2-7 and V is TRBV6-4; a weak D match, TRBD2 (6 bases). The CDR3 totals 13 residues. V was clipped by 3 bases and J by 7 bases, with 13 bases between them. Germline values: CDR1 MRHNA, CDR2 SNTAGT. The CDR3 DNA reads TGTGCCAGCAGTGAAAGGTGGGGGGTGGAGCAGTACTTC. This translates into CASSERWGVEQYF.

The chain links TRBV27 to TRBJ2-1; TRBD2 might be the D (6 bases). V dropped 4 bases and J dropped 12 bases, with 13 bases sitting between them. The CDR3 has 12 amino acids. Germline CDR1 and CDR2: MNHEY and SMNVEV (reference sequence). The CDR3: CASSWGPGAQFF. The CDR3 region has the DNA TGTGCCAGCAGTTGGGGCCCGGGAGCGCAGTTCTTC.

The V call is TRBV7-2, the J call TRBJ1-2; 8 positions match TRBD1. CDR1 is SGHTA and CDR2 is FQGNSA in the germline V gene. Trimming at V came to 1 base and at J to 5 bases, leaving 3 bases not matched to a gene. The CDR3 consists of 14 residues. Written as DNA, the CDR3 is TGTGCCAGCAGCTTAGGGGGACAGGTGTATGGCTACACCTTC. Its translation: CASSLGGQVYGYTF. Full variable domain (rest looked up from reference TRBV7-2 and TRBJ1-2): GAGVSQSPSNKVTEKGKDVELRCDPISGHTALYWYRQSLGQGLEFLIYFQGNSAPDKSGLPSDRFSAERTGGSVSTLTIQRTQQEDSAVYLCASSLGGQVYGYTFGSGTRLTVV.